This entry concerns a single T cell receptor (beta chain). Enrollment of patients from Seattle took place during active infection, with longitudinal follow-up. The source of the sample is a study of blood T cell repertoires in COVID-19. Study background: The study drew acute and convalescent COVID-19 samples from the United States, Italy and Spain. Nucleic acid was either cDNA or gDNA, and it came from T cells, B-cell-depleted T cells, or PBMCs.

Authors' analysis steps: Amplifying reference gene primers gave estimates of nucleated cell counts. Clones were read by immunoSEQ multiplex PCR, and TCRdb kept only the in-frame ones, dropping some. V and J calls plus clone size are reproduced from that table; the DNA served to infer D and trimming. The table includes roughly 320,000 clones, 89% detected once. The V gene end was trimmed by 3 bases and the J gene end by 1 base; junction bases not matched to a gene: 10. The germline CDR1 and CDR2 sequences are LGHDT and YNNKEL (reference sequence). The CDR3 runs 17 residues. The source of this sequence is a woman in her twenties or thirties with COVID-19, enrolled during active disease. The specimen was peripheral blood. The chain recombines TRBV3-1 (or the pseudogene TRBV3-2) with TRBJ1-1, with 8 bases fitting TRBD1. CDR3 nucleotides: TGTGCCAGCAGCCAGGACAGGGCATACTCATGGAACACTGAAGCTTTCTTT. As protein: CASSQDRAYSWNTEAFF.